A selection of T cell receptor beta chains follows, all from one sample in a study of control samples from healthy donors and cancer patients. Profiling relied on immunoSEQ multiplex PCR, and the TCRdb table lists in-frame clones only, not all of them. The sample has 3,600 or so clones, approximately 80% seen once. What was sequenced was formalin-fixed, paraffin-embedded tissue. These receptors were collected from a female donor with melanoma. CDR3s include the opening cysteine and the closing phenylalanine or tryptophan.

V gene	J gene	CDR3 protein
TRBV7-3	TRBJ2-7	CASSLNVEYEQYF
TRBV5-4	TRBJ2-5	CASSSQGAEETQYF
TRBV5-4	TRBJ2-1	CASSFDSYNEQFF
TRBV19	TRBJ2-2	CASWRLAGGRVGELFF
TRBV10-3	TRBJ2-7	CAISGGGRIAYEQYF
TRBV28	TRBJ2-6	CASSPRWPTHRVAGANVLTF
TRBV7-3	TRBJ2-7	CASSWREGQDEQYF
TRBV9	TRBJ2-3	CASRDSYTDTQYF
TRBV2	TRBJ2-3	CASSETGYTDTQYF
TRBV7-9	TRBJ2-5	CASSLNIAGVQTQYF
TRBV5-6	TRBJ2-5	CASSPEPGLLGETQYF
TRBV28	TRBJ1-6	CASSLQDRAGESPLHF
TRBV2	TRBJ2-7	CASSESPSGAYEQYF
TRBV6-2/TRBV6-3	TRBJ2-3	CASSRPLAGGTDTQYF
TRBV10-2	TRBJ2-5	CASSPSGYTTQYF
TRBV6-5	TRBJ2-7	CTSSRRGASYEQYF
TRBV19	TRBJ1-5	CASSIPGGGNQPQHF
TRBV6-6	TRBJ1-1	CASSGTQNTEAFF
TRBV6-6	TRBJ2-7	CASSWTGASYEQYF
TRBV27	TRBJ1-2	CASSSRTDQNYGYTF
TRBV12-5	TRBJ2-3	CASGSRTSGDTQYF
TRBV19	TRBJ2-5	CASRGQGPETQYF
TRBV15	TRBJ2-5	CATSSLGQGADQETQYF
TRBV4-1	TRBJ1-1	CASSQVAGHNTEAFF
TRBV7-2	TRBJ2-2	CASSLGRNTGELFF
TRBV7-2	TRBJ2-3	CASSWETSTDTQYF
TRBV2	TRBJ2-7	CASSEAVGGPGYEQYF
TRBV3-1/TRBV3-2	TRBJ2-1	CASSRRGDEQFF
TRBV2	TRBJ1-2	CASSEASRRFYGYTF
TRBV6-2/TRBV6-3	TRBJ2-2	CASSDTPSGSTGELFF
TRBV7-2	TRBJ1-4	CASSPRGAGEKLFF
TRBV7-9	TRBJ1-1	CASSLVPRMNTEAFF